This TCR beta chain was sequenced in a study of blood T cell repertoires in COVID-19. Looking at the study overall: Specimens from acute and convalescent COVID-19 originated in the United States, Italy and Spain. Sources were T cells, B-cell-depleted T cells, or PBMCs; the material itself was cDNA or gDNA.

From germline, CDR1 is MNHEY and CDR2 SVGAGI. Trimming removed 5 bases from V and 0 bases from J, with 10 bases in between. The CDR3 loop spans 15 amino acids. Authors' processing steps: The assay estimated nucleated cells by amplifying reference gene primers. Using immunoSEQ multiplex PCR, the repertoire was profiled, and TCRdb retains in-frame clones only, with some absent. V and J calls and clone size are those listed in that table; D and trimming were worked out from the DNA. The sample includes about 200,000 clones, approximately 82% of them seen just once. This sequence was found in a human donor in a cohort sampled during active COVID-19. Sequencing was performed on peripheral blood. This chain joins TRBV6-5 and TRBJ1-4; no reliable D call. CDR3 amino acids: CASSRRQTTNEKLFF. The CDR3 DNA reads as TGTGCCAGCAGTCGACGACAAACAACTAATGAAAAACTGTTTTTT.